The 9 T cell receptor beta chains listed next were all sequenced from one sample in a study of blood T cells in healthy people across ages. Then a second PCR, running roughly 7 to 12 cycles, was carried out with a sample-barcoded 5' primer and a J-beta primer mix. TCRdb re-analysed the 5' RACE reads in MiXCR, keeping a single row per CDR3 protein. Among some 790,000 distinct CDR3 sequences, around 30% were seen once, and the ten largest hold roughly 17%. The sequenced sample consisted of blood. The origin of the receptors is a woman older than 75 in good health.

This clonotype came up many times. The chain links TRBV6-1 to TRBJ2-5; no clear D. CDR3 length equals 10 residues. With 8 bases removed from V and 5 bases from J, the gap between germline ends came to 6 bases. Germline V gene lookup returns CDR1 MNHNS and CDR2 SASEGT. CDR3 sequence reads: CASAWETQYF. The CDR3 DNA reads as TGTGCCAGCGCCTGGGAGACCCAGTACTTC.

In the case of this clonotype: This clone may be a read error of a much larger clone one base away. V is TRBV7-2 and J is TRBJ2-1, with 8 bases that match TRBD1. The CDR3 consists of 15 residues. Germline V gene data show CDR1 as SGHTA and CDR2 as FQGNSA. CDR3 amino acids: CASRLDRGSYNERFF. The DNA of the CDR3 is TGTGCCAGCAGATTAGACAGGGGCAGTTACAATGAGCGGTTCTTC.

This clonotype was picked up a small number of times. The V call is TRBV20-1, the J call TRBJ1-2, with D tentatively TRBD1 (6 bases). The length of the CDR3 is 14 residues. V was clipped by 2 bases and J by 7 bases, with 17 bases between them. The germline gives CDR1 DFQATT, CDR2 SNEGSKA (reference sequence). CDR3 in amino acids: CSARMGGGAGGYTF. The CDR3 DNA reads TGCAGTGCTAGAATGGGGGGGGGCGCCGGTGGCTACACCTTC.

This clonotype was seen only a few times. The CDR3 bases are TGTGCCAGCTCTCCCTCGCGAGGAGACAGGGCAGCGAACTATGGCTACACCTTC. This codes for CASSPSRGDRAANYGYTF. The V call is TRBV6-1, the J call TRBJ1-2; TRBD1 matches 7 bases. Per germline, CDR1 MNHNS and CDR2 SASEGT. The CDR3 extends over 18 amino acids. V lost 8 bases, J lost 2 bases, and 20 bases stayed unmatched.

This clonotype was detected a few times. The CDR3 is CASSTTSDTQYF. The CDR3 DNA follows: TGTGCCAGCAGCACTACCTCTGATACGCAGTATTTT. V is TRBV6-2 or TRBV6-3 and J is TRBJ2-3, with unresolved D. CDR1 and CDR2 (germline): MNHEY, SVGEGT. This CDR3 is 12 amino acids long. The V end lost 6 bases, the J end lost 6 bases, and 10 bases lay between the germline ends.

This clonotype was observed at least ten times. The chain uses TRBV6-4 and TRBJ2-6; 8 bases agree with TRBD1. From germline, CDR1 is MRHNA and CDR2 SNTAGT. There are 15 residues in the CDR3. V lost 2 bases to trimming and J lost 4 bases; unmatched junction nucleotides: 1. Here the CDR3 DNA reads TGTGCCAGCAGTGACGGGACAGGAGGGGCCAACGTCCTGACTTTC. As protein: CASSDGTGGANVLTF.

This rearrangement joins TRBV7-2 to TRBJ2-2; a possible D gene is TRBD2 (6 bases). This CDR3 comprises 15 residues. Germline CDR1 is SGHTA and CDR2 is FQGNSA. V was cut by 5 bases and J by 6 bases, with 16 bases left in between. CDR3 protein: CASSPRTTVAGELFF. The CDR3 nucleotides are TGTGCCAGCAGCCCCCGGACTACAGTCGCCGGGGAGCTGTTTTTT.

A remark on this clonotype: This may be a read error: a much more frequent sequence differs by one nucleotide. No conserved phenylalanine or tryptophan ends this CDR3, so it is likely a read error. The chain links TRBV9 to TRBJ2-3; the D is unclear. Germline CDR1 SGDLS, CDR2 YYNGEE. Deletions cut 3 bases from V and 2 bases from J, with 7 bases between. CDR3 length: 13 residues. The CDR3 DNA is TGTGCCAGCAGCGAGAGAATCACAGATACGCAGTATTTG. Its translation: CASSERITDTQYL.

Of note for this clonotype: A much larger clonotype is one base distant, so this may be a read error. The rearrangement joins TRBV10-2 to TRBJ2-1, with 8 bases that match TRBD1. This CDR3 has 15 residues. CDR1 and CDR2 from the germline V gene are WSHSY and SAAADI. The CDR3 coding sequence is TGCGCCAGCGGTGACACAGGACAGGGTATCGCTGAGCAGTTCTTC. It is translated as CASGDTGQGIAEQFF.